The 8 T cell receptor beta chains listed next were all sequenced from one sample in a study of blood T cell repertoires in COVID-19. Produced via immunoSEQ multiplex PCR; TCRdb's table is partial and in-frame only. The table records fewer than 300,000 clones, 65% to 85% of them present only once. What was sequenced was peripheral blood. The source is a person aged 65 to 85 with COVID-19, enrolled during active disease.

This clone occurred a few times. The chain links TRBV14 to TRBJ1-2, with D hard to call. The CDR3 sequence is 11 residues long. CDR1 and CDR2 from the germline V gene are SGHDN and FVKESK. Trimming removed 4 bases at V and 5 bases at J, with 5 bases between. The DNA for the CDR3 is TGTGCCAGCAGCCGCGGATATGGCTACACCTTC. Encoded protein: CASSRGYGYTF.

J is TRBJ1-1 and V is TRBV5-1; D is uncertain. Germline V gene sequence: CDR1 SGHRS, CDR2 YFSETQ. This CDR3 contains 14 residues. Deletions cut 3 bases from V and 0 bases from J, with 9 bases between. Here the CDR3 DNA reads TGCGCCAGCAGCTCGGGGAGCATGAACACTGAAGCTTTCTTT. Translating gives CASSSGSMNTEAFF.

The chain employs TRBV4-3 and TRBJ1-4; 7 nucleotides agree with TRBD1. The junction had 3 bases not matched to a gene; V was cut back by 0 bases and J by 5 bases. The CDR3 has 15 amino acids. Germline assignment: CDR1 LGHNA and CDR2 YSLEER. The CDR3 DNA is TGCGCCAGCAGCCAAGATCGGGACAGAAATGAAAAACTGTTTTTT. Its protein is CASSQDRDRNEKLFF.

The rearrangement joins TRBV7-2 to TRBJ2-1; 8 positions match TRBD2. The CDR3 extends over 14 amino acids. From germline, CDR1 is SGHTA and CDR2 FQGNSA. Losses at the gene ends were 2 bases for V and 5 bases for J; bases not matched to a gene: 2. CDR3 bases: TGTGCCAGCAGCTTAACGGGGGGGCACAATGAGCAGTTCTTC. Its protein product is CASSLTGGHNEQFF.

This chain uses TRBV11-2 with TRBJ1-6; a possible D gene is TRBD1 (6 bases). The germline gives CDR1 SGHAT, CDR2 FQNNGV. There are 14 residues in the CDR3. V lost 4 bases and J lost 14, with 18 bases in between. CDR3 DNA sequence: TGTGCCAGCAGCTCCCGCTTACAGGGTAACACCCTCCACTTT. It translates to CASSSRLQGNTLHF.

The chain joins TRBV20-1 to TRBJ2-5; D uncertain. CDR1 DFQATT and CDR2 SNEGSKA come from the germline V gene (reference sequence). The CDR3 spans 11 residues. V was pared by 7 bases and J by 5 bases, with 11 bases between. Written as DNA, the CDR3 is TGCAGTGTTTACCAACTGGAGACCCAGTACTTC. Translation: CSVYQLETQYF.

The chain carries TRBV9 and TRBJ2-5, with 12 nucleotides matching TRBD2. Germline V gene data show CDR1 as SGDLS and CDR2 as YYNGEE. This CDR3 is built from 16 residues. With V trimmed by 0 bases and J by 5 bases, 5 bases remained unmatched. The CDR3 reads CASSVATSGGGETQYF. The DNA for the CDR3 is TGTGCCAGCAGCGTAGCGACTAGCGGGGGTGGGGAGACCCAGTACTTC.

The chain uses TRBV19 and TRBJ1-2; D unclear. Trimming pared 6 bases from V and 3 bases from J, leaving 17 bases between. Germline CDR1 LNHDA, CDR2 SQIVND (reference sequence). The CDR3 spans 15 residues. CDR3 loop: CASSTDGVGYYGYTF. The CDR3 region has the DNA TGTGCCAGTAGCACAGATGGTGTTGGGTACTATGGCTACACCTTC.